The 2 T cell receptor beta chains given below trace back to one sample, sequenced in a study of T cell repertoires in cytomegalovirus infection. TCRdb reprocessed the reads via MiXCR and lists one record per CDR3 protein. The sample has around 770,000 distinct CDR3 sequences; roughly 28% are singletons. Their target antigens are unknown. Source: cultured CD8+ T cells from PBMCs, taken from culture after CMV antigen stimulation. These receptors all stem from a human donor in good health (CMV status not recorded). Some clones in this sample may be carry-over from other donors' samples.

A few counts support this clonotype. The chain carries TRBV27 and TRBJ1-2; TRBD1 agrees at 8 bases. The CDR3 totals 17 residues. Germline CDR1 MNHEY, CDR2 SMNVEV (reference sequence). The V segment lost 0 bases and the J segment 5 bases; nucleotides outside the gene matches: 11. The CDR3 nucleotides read TGTGCCAGCAGTTTATCGACAGGGGTCGGGATCCGGTATGGCTACACCTTC. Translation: CASSLSTGVGIRYGYTF.

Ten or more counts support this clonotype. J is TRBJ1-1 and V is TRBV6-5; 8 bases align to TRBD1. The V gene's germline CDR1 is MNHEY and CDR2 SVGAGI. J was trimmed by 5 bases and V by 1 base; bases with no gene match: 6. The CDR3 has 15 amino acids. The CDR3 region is CASSYFTQGGTEAFF. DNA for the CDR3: TGTGCCAGCAGTTACTTTACACAGGGGGGGACTGAAGCTTTCTTT.